The entry that follows covers one TCR beta chain sequence. Its cognate antigen is unknown. This entry comes from a study of radiotherapy plus CTLA-4 blockade in lung cancer. The overall study: Of all patients, around 20% responded objectively and approximately 29% showed disease control. Broader study findings: Subsequent to radiotherapy plus ipilimumab, tumor-derived TCR clones underwent expansion in blood.

Here immunoSEQ multiplex PCR was the method, and the copy in TCRdb shows in-frame clones only, minus some. The sample consists of roughly 66,000 clones, around four fifths of them appearing once. Per the germline V gene, CDR1 is GTSNPN and CDR2 is SVGIG (reference sequence). This CDR3 spans 12 amino acids. The V end lost 5 bases, the J end lost 1 base, and 5 bases lay between the germline ends. This clonotype was sampled from a human donor with non-small cell lung cancer who had a partial response to radiotherapy plus ipilimumab. V is TRBV30 and J is TRBJ2-2; D is unclear. This specimen was peripheral blood, taken from a patient treated with radiotherapy plus ipilimumab. The CDR3 nucleotides are TGTGCCTGGTCCGGGAACACCGGGGAGCTGTTTTTT. It codes for CAWSGNTGELFF. Looking up the rest from reference TRBV30 and TRBJ2-2 gives the full variable domain: SQTIHQWPATLVQPVGSPLSLECTVEGTSNPNLYWYRQAAGRGLQLLFYSVGIGQISSEVPQNLSASRPQDRQFILSSKKLLLSDSGFYLCAWSGNTGELFFGEGSRLTVL.